This T cell receptor (beta chain) was retrieved from a study of patients and donors after allogeneic stem cell transplantation (dated by TCRdb to about 2020). From the germline V gene (reference sequence), CDR1 is SEHNR and CDR2 is FQNEAQ. V is cut by 2 bases and J by 4 bases, and the space between the germline ends is 14 bases. The CDR3 sequence holds 15 residues, the cysteine and phenylalanine included. Solely the CDR3 DNA is kept, with 45 bases framed from the first base. This clonotype was counted between two and nine times. Its antigen is currently not known. Base qualities are not provided; no much larger clone lies one nucleotide away. To prepare the library, RT-PCR was applied. These reads were obtained on a NextSeq 550. TCRdb trimmed public reads at Q25 via fastp, called clones via MiXCR and kept in-frame beta chains. Every entry covers one CDR3 protein and lists the most common genes and DNA from its rows. This sample comprises 900,000 to 1,000,000 distinct CDR3 sequences, about a sixth of them detected only once. 6% of the sample lies in the top ten.

The chain is encoded by TRBV7-9 joined to TRBJ2-5, and the D gene may be TRBD2, 6 bases matching. The TCR originated in a human donor who was either an allogeneic HSCT recipient or a stem cell or donor lymphocyte infusion donor (not recorded which). It is not recorded whose cells these are; they may come from a transplant donor. The sequenced material came from blood, either unsorted or a sorted T cell fraction (not recorded which). The nucleotide sequence is given as TGTGCCAGCAGCTTATACGGGGAGGCTGGAGAGACCCAGTACTTC. Its translation is CASSLYGEAGETQYF.